These 19 T cell receptor beta chains were sequenced from one sample in a study of regulatory T cells in long-lasting Graves disease. The time point was: persistent/refractory GD, antithyroid drugs over 5 years with positive TRAb. RNA from PBMCs was the source of the TCR library. With iRepertoire HTBI primers and Arm-PCR of CDR3 regions, TCR beta libraries were built. From the multiplex PCR reads, TCRdb called clonotypes with MiXCR, one entry per CDR3 protein. The profile covers hundreds of thousands of distinct CDR3 sequences, with 20% appearing a single time and approximately 8% taken by the ten largest. The source was peripheral blood mononuclear cells (PBMCs), collected when the disease was refractory, from a patient treated with antithyroid drugs. The receptors here all came from a female donor with Graves disease.

The genes are TRBV14 and TRBJ2-6; 9 positions agree with TRBD2. CDR3 length: 18 amino acids. With V trimmed by 3 bases and J by 0 bases, 6 bases remained unmatched. CDR1 and CDR2 (germline): SGHDN, FVKESK. This chain's CDR3 is CASSQAGGMVSGANVLTF. The CDR3 bases are TGTGCCAGCAGCCAGGCGGGGGGGATGGTCTCTGGGGCCAACGTCCTGACTTTC.

This clonotype has only a few counts. The chain employs TRBV7-2 and TRBJ2-7, with D uncertain. Trimming shortened V by 2 bases and J by 0 bases, and 8 bases separated the two germline ends. The germline V gene has CDR1 SGHTA and CDR2 FQGNSA. This CDR3 has 14 residues. The CDR3, as DNA: TGTGCCAGCAGCTTATCGGCTATCTCCTACGAGCAGTACTTC. This gives the protein CASSLSAISYEQYF. Based on the CDR3 plus reference TRBV7-2 and TRBJ2-7, the full variable domain is GAGVSQSPSNKVTEKGKDVELRCDPISGHTALYWYRQSLGQGLEFLIYFQGNSAPDKSGLPSDRFSAERTGGSVSTLTIQRTQQEDSAVYLCASSLSAISYEQYFGPGTRLTVT.

This clonotype showed up many times. The rearrangement joins TRBV28 to TRBJ1-2; no reliable D call. Germline V gives CDR1 MDHEN, CDR2 SYDVKM. The germline V and J ends were trimmed by 3 bases and 1 base, with 15 bases remaining between them. CDR3 size: 16 residues. The CDR3 DNA is TGTGCCAGCAGTTTTCGTTTGCGGGTACATAACTATGGCTACACCTTC. This gives the protein CASSFRLRVHNYGYTF.

This clonotype was found many times. V gene TRBV29-1 combines with J gene TRBJ1-1; 12 bases align to TRBD1. V was pared by 2 bases and J by 4 bases, with 14 bases of the junction left unmatched. CDR1 and CDR2 from the germline V gene are SQVTM and ANQGSEA. CDR3 length equals 18 residues. The CDR3: CSVELTRWDRGHRTEAFF. CDR3 nucleotide sequence: TGCAGCGTTGAACTTACCCGTTGGGACAGGGGGCATCGCACTGAAGCTTTCTTT.

This clonotype has ten or more counts. The chain has TRBV11-2 and TRBJ2-7; 8 bases are a match to TRBD1. CDR1 is SGHAT, CDR2 FQNNGV, per germline. This CDR3 is 14 amino acids long. The J segment lost 4 bases and the V segment lost 7 bases, leaving 9 bases of the junction unmatched. CDR3 sequence (DNA): TGTGCCAGCACCAACACAGGGGGGATTTACGAGCAGTACTTC. Its translation is CASTNTGGIYEQYF.

This clonotype occurred a few times. V usage is TRBV30 and J usage is TRBJ2-7, with TRBD1 as a possible D gene (6 bases). Germline lookup yields CDR1 GTSNPN and CDR2 SVGIG (reference sequence). The CDR3 spans 13 residues. The V and J ends lost 1 base and 7 bases respectively, with 14 bases between them. The CDR3 DNA is TGTGCCTGGAGTGGAGACAGGTACGGGGAGCAGTACTTC. Encoded protein: CAWSGDRYGEQYF.

The rearrangement links TRBV11-2 to TRBJ2-7; either TRBD1 or TRBD2 may supply D (5 bases each). Germline V lookup: CDR1 SGHAT, CDR2 FQNNGV. Trimming left V 1 base short and J 9 bases short, with 13 bases between. The CDR3 is made up of 13 amino acids. Here the CDR3 DNA reads TGTGCCAGCAGCTTAGGGGGACCAGACTCGCAGTACTTC. This codes for CASSLGGPDSQYF.

This clonotype appeared many times. This chain joins TRBV7-9 and TRBJ2-7, with TRBD1 matching 7 bases. CDR1 SEHNR and CDR2 FQNEAQ come from the germline V gene (reference sequence). Trimming at V came to 4 bases and at J to 1 base, leaving 7 bases not matched to a gene. The CDR3 is made up of 15 amino acids. This chain's CDR3 is CASSSPGQYSYEQYF. The CDR3 DNA is TGTGCCAGCAGCTCCCCGGGACAGTATTCCTACGAGCAGTACTTC.

The V call is TRBV28, the J call TRBJ2-1; D remains unclear. The CDR3 sequence is 14 residues long. The germline gives CDR1 MDHEN, CDR2 SYDVKM. The V end lost 3 bases, the J end lost 2 bases, and 8 bases lay between the germline ends. The chain's CDR3 is CASSFYQAYNEQFF. The CDR3 DNA sequence: TGTGCCAGCAGTTTTTATCAAGCCTACAATGAGCAGTTCTTC.

This clonotype was seen repeatedly, ten times or more. The V gene is TRBV15, the J gene TRBJ2-7; TRBD1 might be the D (5 bases). V lost 4 bases to trimming and J lost 1 base, with 14 bases between them. The length of the CDR3 is 15 residues. CDR1 is LNHNV, CDR2 YYDKDF, per germline (reference sequence). CDR3 amino acids: CATSNDSITSYEQYF. CDR3 sequence (DNA): TGTGCCACCAGCAACGACAGCATCACGTCCTACGAGCAGTACTTC.

This clonotype was detected only once. An end of the junction differs from the germline gene, which may be a read error. This rearrangement joins TRBV19 to TRBJ2-5; D is possibly TRBD2 (5 bases). The CDR3 totals 13 residues. Germline CDR1 LNHDA, CDR2 SQIVND (reference sequence). CDR3 loop: CTSSRGSQETQYF. The CDR3 nucleotides are TGTACCAGTAGTCGGGGTTCCCAAGAGACCCAGTACTTC. Variable domain in full (rest from reference TRBV19 and TRBJ2-5): DGGITQSPKYLFRKEGQNVTLSCEQNLNHDAMYWYRQDPGQGLRLIYYSQIVNDFQKGDIAEGYSVSREKKESFPLTVTSAQKNPTAFYLCTSSRGSQETQYFGPGTRLLVL.

In its sample, this clonotype was seen many times. The V gene is TRBV30, the J gene TRBJ1-2; D remains unclear. Germline values: CDR1 GTSNPN, CDR2 SVGIG (reference sequence). The CDR3 consists of 12 residues. Trimming cost V 2 bases and J 6 bases, with 10 bases left between them. CDR3 nucleotide sequence: TGTGCCTGGAGTCTCTCGTCGAATGGCTACACCTTC. Translating it yields CAWSLSSNGYTF.

Only a few counts were recorded for this clonotype. V is TRBV20-1 and J is TRBJ2-7; D might be TRBD1 (7 bases). Trimming stripped 0 bases from V and 9 bases from J, with 18 bases between. The germline V gene encodes CDR1 DFQATT and CDR2 SNEGSKA (reference sequence). This CDR3 contains 14 residues. This chain's CDR3 is CSAREDRRGLGQYF. The DNA of the CDR3 is TGCAGTGCTAGAGAGGATAGGAGGGGGCTTGGGCAGTACTTC.

This chain links TRBV19 with TRBJ1-5, with D perhaps TRBD1 (6 bases). V lost 4 bases, J lost 4 bases, and 11 bases lay in between. Germline loops: CDR1 LNHDA, CDR2 SQIVND (reference sequence). The CDR3 sequence is 14 residues long. Here the CDR3 reads CASSNSQGNQPQHF. The CDR3 DNA follows: TGTGCCAGTAGTAACAGTCAGGGGAATCAGCCCCAGCATTTT.

This clonotype was detected once. The chain links TRBV12-3 or TRBV12-4 to TRBJ2-3; TRBD2 matches at 7 bases. There are 14 residues in the CDR3. After removal of 3 bases from V and 6 bases from J, the junction contained 6 bases not matched to a gene. The CDR3 sequence: CASSFGLDPDTQYF. The CDR3 coding sequence is TGTGCCAGCAGTTTCGGACTAGACCCCGATACGCAGTATTTT.

This clonotype showed up many times. V gene TRBV28 combines with J gene TRBJ2-7, with 13 bases fitting TRBD2. V shed 2 bases and J 4 bases; nucleotides not matched to a gene: 11. The CDR3 contains 18 residues. Germline V lookup: CDR1 MDHEN, CDR2 SYDVKM. The CDR3 DNA reads TGTGCCAGCAGTTTAGGAGGGGGGACTAGCGGGATCGGATACGAGCAGTACTTC. Translated: CASSLGGGTSGIGYEQYF.

The table lists this clonotype with a few counts. The J gene is TRBJ2-1, the V gene TRBV12-3 or TRBV12-4; 10 bases are shared with TRBD1. This CDR3 is 20 amino acids long. V lost 5 bases, J lost 1 base, and 17 bases stayed unmatched. The CDR3 bases are TGTGCCAGCAGTAATCCGGGACAGGGGCCTGGGGCTAGGTCCTACAATGAGCAGTTCTTC. Translation gives CASSNPGQGPGARSYNEQFF.

The rearrangement links TRBV5-1 to TRBJ2-2; no reliable D call. CDR3 length equals 16 residues. The germline gives CDR1 SGHRS, CDR2 YFSETQ. V lost 0 bases and J 4 bases, leaving 13 bases between the germline ends. The CDR3 is CASSLEPVRGTGELFF. The CDR3, as DNA: TGCGCCAGCAGCTTGGAGCCAGTGCGAGGCACCGGGGAGCTGTTTTTT.

The chain uses TRBV28 and TRBJ2-7; D gene uncertain. The CDR3 consists of 15 residues. Trimming shortened V by 6 bases and J by 0 bases, and 15 bases separated the two germline ends. Germline assignment: CDR1 MDHEN and CDR2 SYDVKM. CDR3 sequence (DNA): TGTGCCAGCAGACCCATAGTAGGTTACTCCTACGAGCAGTACTTC. Protein: CASRPIVGYSYEQYF.